The 13 T cell receptor beta chains below all came from one sample that was sequenced in a study of human T cells and chemical hapten exposure. TCRdb recomputed calls from the RACE reads with MiXCR, one row per CDR3 protein. The table includes some 360,000 distinct CDR3 sequences, roughly 5.3% detected once. Time point given: pre-sensitization, week 0. The treatment was: therapeutic diphenylcyclopropenone sensitization with weekly scalp DPC. The sample in question was whole blood, obtained in connection with sensitization to the hapten diphenylcyclopropenone (DPC). The receptors were gathered from a woman aged 45-59 years with alopecia areata. Some clones in this sample may be carry-over from other donors' samples.

The sample holds many counts of this clonotype. The chain joins TRBV10-3 to TRBJ2-7; no definite D call. This CDR3 is 13 amino acids long. In germline, CDR1 is ENHRY, CDR2 SYGVKD. Trimming shortened V by 3 bases and J by 0 bases, and 6 bases separated the two germline ends. The CDR3 spells CAISDTSSYEQYF. In DNA form, the CDR3 reads TGTGCCATCAGTGATACGAGCTCCTACGAGCAGTACTTC.

In its sample, this clonotype was seen many times. The rearrangement joins TRBV4-3 to TRBJ2-1, with 13 bases that match TRBD2. Germline V CDR1 and CDR2: LGHNA, YSLEER. After removal of 1 base from V and 7 bases from J, the junction contained 1 base not matched to a gene. This CDR3 contains 15 residues. The CDR3: CASSQGLAGGNEQFF. The CDR3 DNA reads TGCGCCAGCAGCCAAGGACTAGCGGGAGGTAATGAGCAGTTCTTC.

In its sample, this clonotype was seen many times. The V call is TRBV7-9, the J call TRBJ2-5; 7 bases are a match to TRBD1. CDR3 length equals 14 residues. The ends lost 5 bases at V and 3 bases at J; junction bases unmatched: 6. CDR1 SEHNR and CDR2 FQNEAQ come from the germline V gene (reference sequence). CDR3 in DNA: TGTGCCAGCAGCCCGGGACAGTATGAAGAGACCCAGTACTTC. Its translation: CASSPGQYEETQYF. The full variable domain, in which reference TRBV7-9 and TRBJ2-5 provide the parts outside the CDR3, is DTGVSQNPRHKITKRGQNVTFRCDPISEHNRLYWYRQTLGQGPEFLTYFQNEAQLEKSRLLSDRFSAERPKGSFSTLEIQRTEQGDSAMYLCASSPGQYEETQYFGPGTRLLVL.

The table lists this clonotype with many counts. This CDR3 reads CAISGGISGANVLTF. In DNA form, the CDR3 reads TGTGCCATCAGTGGGGGAATCTCTGGGGCCAACGTCCTGACTTTC. This chain joins TRBV10-3 and TRBJ2-6; D is unresolved. The CDR3 has 15 residues. CDR1 and CDR2 (germline): ENHRY, SYGVKD. V was shortened by 4 bases and J by 0 bases, with 7 bases between the two germline ends.

The J gene is TRBJ2-7, the V gene TRBV20-1; D is possibly TRBD2 (5 bases). Trimming took 0 bases from V and 2 from J, leaving 11 bases between them. The CDR3 loop spans 14 amino acids. Germline V CDR1 and CDR2: DFQATT, SNEGSKA (reference sequence). The CDR3 is CSAREDSYPYEQYF. CDR3 DNA sequence: TGCAGTGCTAGAGAGGACTCGTACCCCTACGAGCAGTACTTC.

There are many counts of this clonotype. This rearrangement joins TRBV5-5 to TRBJ1-6, with TRBD1 as a possible D gene (6 bases). V lost 0 bases to trimming and J lost 6 bases, with 13 bases between them. From germline, CDR1 is SGHKS and CDR2 YYEKEE (reference sequence). The CDR3 is 16 amino acids. The CDR3 nucleotides are TGTGCCAGCAGCTTGGAATTTGGCAGGGGTAATTCACCCCTCCACTTT. Translated: CASSLEFGRGNSPLHF.

V gene TRBV19 combines with J gene TRBJ2-7, with a possible D match to TRBD2 (6 bases). This CDR3 is built from 13 residues. V lost 9 bases and J 6 bases, leaving 18 bases between the germline ends. Germline assignment: CDR1 LNHDA and CDR2 SQIVND (reference sequence). CDR3 amino acids: CASSGGLLGEQYF. CDR3 sequence (DNA): TGTGCCAGCTCCGGGGGACTCCTCGGCGAGCAGTACTTC.

The V gene is TRBV6-1, the J gene TRBJ1-1; maybe TRBD1 (5 bases). Trimming shortened V by 5 bases and J by 2 bases, and 12 bases separated the two germline ends. The CDR3 is 14 residues long. From germline, CDR1 is MNHNS and CDR2 SASEGT. The CDR3 protein is CASSLRGDNTEAFF. The CDR3 DNA is TGTGCCAGCAGTCTTAGGGGCGATAACACTGAAGCTTTCTTT.

This clonotype was seen repeatedly, ten times or more. The chain has TRBV5-1 and TRBJ2-3; D gene unclear. V was trimmed by 0 bases and J by 1 base, leaving 9 bases between them. Germline CDR1 is SGHRS and CDR2 is YFSETQ. The CDR3 spans 15 residues. CDR3 sequence reads: CASSLVQTRTDTQYF. DNA of the CDR3: TGCGCCAGCAGCTTGGTGCAGACCCGCACAGATACGCAGTATTTT.

This clonotype was counted only a few times. V and J are TRBV6-1 and TRBJ1-1; no clear D gene. CDR3 length: 14 amino acids. V lost 5 bases, J lost 5 bases, and 15 bases lay in between. The germline gives CDR1 MNHNS, CDR2 SASEGT. CDR3 in DNA: TGTGCCAGCAGTACGGCGGGCTGGGGAACTGAAGCTTTCTTT. It is translated as CASSTAGWGTEAFF.

This clonotype has ten or more counts. The chain recombines TRBV5-1 with TRBJ2-7, with 7 bases identical to TRBD1. Unmatched junction bases numbered 6, after V lost 4 bases and J lost 2 bases. This CDR3 is 14 amino acids long. Germline CDR1 and CDR2: SGHRS and YFSETQ. The CDR3 nucleotides are TGCGCCAGCAGCACCCGGGACAGAGCCTACGAGCAGTACTTC. Translating it yields CASSTRDRAYEQYF.

This clonotype was detected ten times or more. V usage is TRBV7-9 and J usage is TRBJ2-7; 7 bases agree with TRBD1. Germline CDR1 and CDR2: SEHNR and FQNEAQ (reference sequence). V shed 1 base and J 2 bases; nucleotides not matched to a gene: 8. This CDR3 is built from 16 residues. This CDR3 is CASSLVKGDRPYEQYF. CDR3 sequence (DNA): TGTGCCAGCAGCTTAGTTAAGGGGGACAGACCCTACGAGCAGTACTTC. Drawing the rest from reference TRBV7-9 and TRBJ2-7, the complete variable domain is DTGVSQNPRHKITKRGQNVTFRCDPISEHNRLYWYRQTLGQGPEFLTYFQNEAQLEKSRLLSDRFSAERPKGSFSTLEIQRTEQGDSAMYLCASSLVKGDRPYEQYFGPGTRLTVT.

J is TRBJ1-1 and V is TRBV5-1; no reliable D call. The V gene's germline CDR1 is SGHRS and CDR2 YFSETQ. Trimming cost V 4 bases and J 1 base, with 20 bases left between them. CDR3 size: 17 residues. The CDR3 region is CASSLRPPSTENTEAFF. In DNA form, the CDR3 reads TGCGCCAGCAGCCTACGACCCCCTTCAACAGAGAACACTGAAGCTTTCTTT.